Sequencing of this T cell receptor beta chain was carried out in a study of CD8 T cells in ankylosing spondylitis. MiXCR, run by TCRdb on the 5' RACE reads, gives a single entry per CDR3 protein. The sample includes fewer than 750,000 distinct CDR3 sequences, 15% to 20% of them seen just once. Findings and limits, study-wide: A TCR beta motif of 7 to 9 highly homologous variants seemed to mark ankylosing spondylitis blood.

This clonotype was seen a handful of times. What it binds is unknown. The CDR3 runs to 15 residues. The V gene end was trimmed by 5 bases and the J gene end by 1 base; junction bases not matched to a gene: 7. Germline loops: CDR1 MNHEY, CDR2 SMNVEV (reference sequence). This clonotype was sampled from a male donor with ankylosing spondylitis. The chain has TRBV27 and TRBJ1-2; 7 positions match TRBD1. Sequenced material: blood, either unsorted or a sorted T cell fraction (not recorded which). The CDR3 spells CASSTGQAFNYGYTF. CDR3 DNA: TGTGCCAGCAGTACCGGACAGGCCTTTAACTATGGCTACACCTTC.